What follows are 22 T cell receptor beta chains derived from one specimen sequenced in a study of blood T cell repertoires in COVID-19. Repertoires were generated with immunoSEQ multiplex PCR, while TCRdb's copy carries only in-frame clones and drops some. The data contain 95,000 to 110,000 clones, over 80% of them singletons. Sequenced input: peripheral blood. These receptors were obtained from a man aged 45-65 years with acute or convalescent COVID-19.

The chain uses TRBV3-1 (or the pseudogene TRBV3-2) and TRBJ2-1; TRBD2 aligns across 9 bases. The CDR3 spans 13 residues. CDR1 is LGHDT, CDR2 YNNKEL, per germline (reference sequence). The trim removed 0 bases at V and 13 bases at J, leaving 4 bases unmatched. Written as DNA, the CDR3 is TGTGCCAGCAGCCAAGAGGTAGCGGGGGTACAGTTCTTC. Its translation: CASSQEVAGVQFF.

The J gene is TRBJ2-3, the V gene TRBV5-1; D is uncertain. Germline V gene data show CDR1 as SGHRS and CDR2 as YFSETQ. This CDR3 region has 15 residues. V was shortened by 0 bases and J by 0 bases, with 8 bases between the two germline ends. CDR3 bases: TGCGCCAGCAGCTTGGGACTGCCCAGCACAGATACGCAGTATTTT. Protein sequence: CASSLGLPSTDTQYF.

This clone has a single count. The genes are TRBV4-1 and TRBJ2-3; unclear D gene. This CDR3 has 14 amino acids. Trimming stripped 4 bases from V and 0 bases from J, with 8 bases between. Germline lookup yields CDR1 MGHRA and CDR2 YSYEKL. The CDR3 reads CASSLSTSTDTQYF. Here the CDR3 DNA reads TGCGCCAGCAGCCTATCGACTAGCACAGATACGCAGTATTTT.

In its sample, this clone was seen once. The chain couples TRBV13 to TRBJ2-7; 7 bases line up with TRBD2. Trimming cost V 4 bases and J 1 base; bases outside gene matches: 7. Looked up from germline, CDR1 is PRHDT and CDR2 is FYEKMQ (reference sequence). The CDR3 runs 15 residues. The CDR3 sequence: CASSWGGLTSYEQYF. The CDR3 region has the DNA TGTGCCAGCAGCTGGGGAGGGTTAACATCCTACGAGCAGTACTTC.

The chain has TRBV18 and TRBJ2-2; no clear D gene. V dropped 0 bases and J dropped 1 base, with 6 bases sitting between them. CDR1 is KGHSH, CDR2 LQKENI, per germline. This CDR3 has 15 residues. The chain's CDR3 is CASSPPVQNTGELFF. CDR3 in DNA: TGTGCCAGCTCACCACCGGTACAGAACACCGGGGAGCTGTTTTTT.

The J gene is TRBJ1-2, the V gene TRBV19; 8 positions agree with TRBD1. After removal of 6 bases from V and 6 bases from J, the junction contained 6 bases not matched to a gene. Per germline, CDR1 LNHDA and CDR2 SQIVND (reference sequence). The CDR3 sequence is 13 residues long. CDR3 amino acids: CASSGQGLDGYTF. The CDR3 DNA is TGTGCCAGTAGCGGACAGGGCCTAGATGGCTACACCTTC.

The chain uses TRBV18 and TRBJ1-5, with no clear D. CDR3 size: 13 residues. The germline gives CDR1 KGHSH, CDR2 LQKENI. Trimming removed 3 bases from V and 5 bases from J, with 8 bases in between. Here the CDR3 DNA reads TGTGCCAGCTCACCCGGTGGAGATCAGCCCCAGCATTTT. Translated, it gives CASSPGGDQPQHF.

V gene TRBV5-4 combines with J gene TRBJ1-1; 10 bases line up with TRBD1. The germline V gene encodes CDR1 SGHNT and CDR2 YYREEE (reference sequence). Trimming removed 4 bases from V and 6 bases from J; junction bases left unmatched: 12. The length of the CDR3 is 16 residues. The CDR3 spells CASSIRTGTGDPEAFF. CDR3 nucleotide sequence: TGTGCCAGCAGCATCAGAACCGGGACAGGGGACCCTGAAGCTTTCTTT. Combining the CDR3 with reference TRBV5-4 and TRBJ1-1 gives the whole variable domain ETGVTQSPTHLIKTRGQQVTLRCSSQSGHNTVSWYQQALGQGPQFIFQYYREEENGRGNFPPRFSGLQFPNYSSELNVNALELDDSALYLCASSIRTGTGDPEAFFGQGTRLTVV.

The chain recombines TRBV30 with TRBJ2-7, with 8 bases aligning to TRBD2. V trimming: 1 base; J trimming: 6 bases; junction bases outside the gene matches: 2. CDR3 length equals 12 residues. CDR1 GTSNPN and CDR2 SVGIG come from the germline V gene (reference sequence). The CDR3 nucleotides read TGTGCCTGGAGTGAGACTAGCGTCGAGCAGTACTTC. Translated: CAWSETSVEQYF.

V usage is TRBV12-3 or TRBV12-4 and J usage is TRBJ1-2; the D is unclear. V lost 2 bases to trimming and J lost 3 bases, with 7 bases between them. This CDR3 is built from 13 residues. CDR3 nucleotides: TGTGCCAGCAGTTTACTGCGGTACTATGGCTACACCTTC. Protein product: CASSLLRYYGYTF.

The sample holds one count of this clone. This chain's CDR3 is CASSLDRGGTYNEQFF. The CDR3 DNA follows: TGTGCCAGCAGCTTGGATCGCGGGGGGACCTACAATGAGCAGTTCTTC. The chain uses TRBV5-6 and TRBJ2-1, with 8 bases aligning to TRBD2. This CDR3 is 16 amino acids long. V lost 0 bases, J lost 2 bases, and 4 bases stayed unmatched. The germline gives CDR1 SGHDT, CDR2 YYEEEE.

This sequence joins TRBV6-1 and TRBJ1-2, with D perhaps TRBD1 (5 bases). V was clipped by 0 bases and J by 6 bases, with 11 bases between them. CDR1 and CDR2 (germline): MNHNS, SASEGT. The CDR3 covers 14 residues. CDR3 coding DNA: TGTGCCAGCAGTGAAGCGGGGGGATTAGATGGCTACACCTTC. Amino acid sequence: CASSEAGGLDGYTF.

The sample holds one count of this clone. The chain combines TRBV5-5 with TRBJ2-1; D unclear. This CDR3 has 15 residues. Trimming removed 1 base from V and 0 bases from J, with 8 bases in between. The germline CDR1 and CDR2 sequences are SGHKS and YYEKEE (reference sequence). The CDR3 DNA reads TGTGCCAGCAGCTTGTTCCGAGTCTCCTACAATGAGCAGTTCTTC. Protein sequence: CASSLFRVSYNEQFF.

CDR3 protein: CASSLTSGRATEQYF. The CDR3 DNA reads as TGTGCCAGCAGCTTAACTAGCGGGAGGGCCACCGAGCAGTACTTC. The genes are TRBV11-2 and TRBJ2-7, with 13 positions matching TRBD2. With V trimmed by 2 bases and J by 6 bases, 4 bases remained unmatched. The CDR3 totals 15 residues. Germline V gives CDR1 SGHAT, CDR2 FQNNGV.

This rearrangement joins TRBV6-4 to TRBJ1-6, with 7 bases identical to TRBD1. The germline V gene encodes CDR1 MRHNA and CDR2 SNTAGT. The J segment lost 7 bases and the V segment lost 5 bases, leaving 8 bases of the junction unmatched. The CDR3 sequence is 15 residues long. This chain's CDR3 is CASSPTGNGNSPLHF. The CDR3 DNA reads TGTGCCAGCAGTCCGACAGGGAATGGGAATTCACCCCTCCACTTT.

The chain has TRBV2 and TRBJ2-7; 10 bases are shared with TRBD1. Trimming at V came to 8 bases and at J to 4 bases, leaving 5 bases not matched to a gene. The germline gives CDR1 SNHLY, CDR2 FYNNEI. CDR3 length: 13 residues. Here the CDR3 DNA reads TGTGCCAGCGGGGACAGGGGTACGTACGAGCAGTACTTC. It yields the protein CASGDRGTYEQYF. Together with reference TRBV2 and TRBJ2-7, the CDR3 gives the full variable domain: EPEVTQTPSHQVTQMGQEVILRCVPISNHLYFYWYRQILGQKVEFLVSFYNNEISEKSEIFDDQFSVERPDGSNFTLKIRSTKLEDSAMYFCASGDRGTYEQYFGPGTRLTVT.

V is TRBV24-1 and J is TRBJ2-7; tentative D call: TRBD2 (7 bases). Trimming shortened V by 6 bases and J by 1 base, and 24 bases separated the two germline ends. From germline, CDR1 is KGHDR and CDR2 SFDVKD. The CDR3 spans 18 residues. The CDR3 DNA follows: TGTGCCACCAGTTTGGATAGGGGGGGATTCCTCATATCCTACGAGCAGTACTTC. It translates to CATSLDRGGFLISYEQYF.

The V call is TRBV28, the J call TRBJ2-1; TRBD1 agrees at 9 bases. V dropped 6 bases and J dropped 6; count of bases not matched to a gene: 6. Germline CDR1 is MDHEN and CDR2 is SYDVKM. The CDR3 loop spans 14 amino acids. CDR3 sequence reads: CASRTGGRFNEQFF. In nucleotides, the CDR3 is TGTGCCAGCAGGACAGGGGGTAGGTTCAATGAGCAGTTCTTC. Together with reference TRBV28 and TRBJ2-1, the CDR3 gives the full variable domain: DVKVTQSSRYLVKRTGEKVFLECVQDMDHENMFWYRQDPGLGLRLIYFSYDVKMKEKGDIPEGYSVSREKKERFSLILESASTNQTSMYLCASRTGGRFNEQFFGPGTRLTVL.

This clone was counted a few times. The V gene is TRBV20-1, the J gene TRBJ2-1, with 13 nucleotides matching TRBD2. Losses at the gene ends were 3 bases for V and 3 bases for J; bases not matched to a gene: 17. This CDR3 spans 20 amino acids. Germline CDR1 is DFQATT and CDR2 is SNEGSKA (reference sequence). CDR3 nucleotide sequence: TGCAGTGCTAGTGGCCCCAGACTAGCGGGAGGTTCCTCGGACTACAATGAGCAGTTCTTC. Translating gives CSASGPRLAGGSSDYNEQFF.

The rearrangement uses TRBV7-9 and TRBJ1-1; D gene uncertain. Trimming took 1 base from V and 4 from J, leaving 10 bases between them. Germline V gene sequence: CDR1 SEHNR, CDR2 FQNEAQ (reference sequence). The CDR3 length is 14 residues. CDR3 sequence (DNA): TGTGCCAGCAGCTTAGGAGTTGGTTTCACTGAAGCTTTCTTT. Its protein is CASSLGVGFTEAFF. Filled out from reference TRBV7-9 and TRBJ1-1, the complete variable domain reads DTGVSQNPRHKITKRGQNVTFRCDPISEHNRLYWYRQTLGQGPEFLTYFQNEAQLEKSRLLSDRFSAERPKGSFSTLEIQRTEQGDSAMYLCASSLGVGFTEAFFGQGTRLTVV.

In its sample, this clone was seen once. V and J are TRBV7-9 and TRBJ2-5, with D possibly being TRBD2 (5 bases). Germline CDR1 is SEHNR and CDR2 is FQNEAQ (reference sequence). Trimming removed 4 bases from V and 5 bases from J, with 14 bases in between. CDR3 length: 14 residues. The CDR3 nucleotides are TGTGCCAGCAGCTCAGGTCGGGGAGAGGAGACCCAGTACTTC. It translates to CASSSGRGEETQYF. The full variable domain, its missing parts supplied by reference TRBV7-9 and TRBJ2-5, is DTGVSQNPRHKITKRGQNVTFRCDPISEHNRLYWYRQTLGQGPEFLTYFQNEAQLEKSRLLSDRFSAERPKGSFSTLEIQRTEQGDSAMYLCASSSGRGEETQYFGPGTRLLVL.

In DNA, the CDR3 is TGCAGTGCTAGTGATAGCGGGACTAACTACGAGCAGTACTTC. It yields the protein CSASDSGTNYEQYF. The V and J genes are TRBV20-1 and TRBJ2-7; 8 positions match TRBD2. Losses at the gene ends were 3 bases for V and 3 bases for J; bases not matched to a gene: 7. CDR1 DFQATT and CDR2 SNEGSKA come from the germline V gene (reference sequence). The CDR3 spans 14 residues.